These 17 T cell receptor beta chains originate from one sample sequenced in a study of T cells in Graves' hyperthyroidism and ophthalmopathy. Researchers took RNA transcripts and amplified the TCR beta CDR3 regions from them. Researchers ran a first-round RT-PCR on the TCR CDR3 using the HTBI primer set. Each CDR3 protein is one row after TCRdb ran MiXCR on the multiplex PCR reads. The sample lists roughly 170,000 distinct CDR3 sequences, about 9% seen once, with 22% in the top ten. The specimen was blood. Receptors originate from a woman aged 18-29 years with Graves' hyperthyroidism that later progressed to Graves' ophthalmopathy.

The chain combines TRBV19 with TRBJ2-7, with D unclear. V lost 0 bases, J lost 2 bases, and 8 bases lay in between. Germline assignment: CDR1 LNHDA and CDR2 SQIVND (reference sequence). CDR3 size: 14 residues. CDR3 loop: CASSIDSGPYEQYF. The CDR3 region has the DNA TGTGCCAGTAGTATAGATTCTGGGCCCTACGAGCAGTACTTC.

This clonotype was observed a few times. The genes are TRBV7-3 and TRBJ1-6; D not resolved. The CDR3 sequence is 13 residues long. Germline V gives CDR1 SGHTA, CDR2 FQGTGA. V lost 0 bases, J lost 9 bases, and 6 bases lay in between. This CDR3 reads CASSLTGSSPLHF. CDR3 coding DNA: TGTGCCAGCAGCTTAACCGGGAGTTCACCCCTCCACTTT. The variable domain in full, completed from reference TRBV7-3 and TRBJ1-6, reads GAGVSQTPSNKVTEKGKYVELRCDPISGHTALYWYRQSLGQGPEFLIYFQGTGAADDSGLPNDRFFAVRPEGSVSTLKIQRTERGDSAVYLCASSLTGSSPLHFGNGTRLTVT.

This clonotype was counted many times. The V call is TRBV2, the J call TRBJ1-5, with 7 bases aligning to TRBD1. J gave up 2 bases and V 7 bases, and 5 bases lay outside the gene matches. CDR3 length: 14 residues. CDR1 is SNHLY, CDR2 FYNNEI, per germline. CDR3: CASTRGEGNQPQHF. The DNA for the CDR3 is TGTGCCAGCACCAGGGGGGAAGGCAATCAGCCCCAGCATTTT.

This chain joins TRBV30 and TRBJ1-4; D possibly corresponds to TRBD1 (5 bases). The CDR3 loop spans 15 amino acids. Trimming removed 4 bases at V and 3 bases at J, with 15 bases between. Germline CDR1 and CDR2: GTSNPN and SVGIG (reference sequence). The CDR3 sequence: CAWTPTGTSNEKLFF. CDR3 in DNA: TGTGCCTGGACTCCTACCGGGACTTCTAATGAAAAACTGTTTTTT.

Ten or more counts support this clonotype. The CDR3 DNA is TGCGCCAGCAGCTTGGACCCGGGACAGAACTACAATGAGCAGTTCTTC. Translation gives CASSLDPGQNYNEQFF. The chain has TRBV5-1 and TRBJ2-1, with 7 positions matching TRBD1. Germline lookup yields CDR1 SGHRS and CDR2 YFSETQ. Trimming took 0 bases from V and 3 from J; bases not matched to a gene: 6. The CDR3 covers 16 residues. The variable domain in full, with the rest retrieved from reference TRBV5-1 and TRBJ2-1, is KAGVTQTPRYLIKTRGQQVTLSCSPISGHRSVSWYQQTPGQGLQFLFEYFSETQRNKGNFPGRFSGRQFSNSRSEMNVSTLELGDSALYLCASSLDPGQNYNEQFFGPGTRLTVL.

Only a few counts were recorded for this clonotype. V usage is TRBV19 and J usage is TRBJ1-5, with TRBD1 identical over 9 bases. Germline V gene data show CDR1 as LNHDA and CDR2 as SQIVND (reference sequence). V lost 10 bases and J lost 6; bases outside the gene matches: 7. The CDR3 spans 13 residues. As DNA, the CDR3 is TGTGCCATAGCACAGGGGGCCTTTCAGCCCCAGCATTTT. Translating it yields CAIAQGAFQPQHF.

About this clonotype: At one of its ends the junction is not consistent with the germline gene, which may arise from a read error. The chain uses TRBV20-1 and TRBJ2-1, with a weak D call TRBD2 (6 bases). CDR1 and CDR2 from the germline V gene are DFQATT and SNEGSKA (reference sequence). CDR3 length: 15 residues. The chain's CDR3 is CSVRGHAGIINEQFF. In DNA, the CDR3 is TGCAGTGTTAGAGGACATGCGGGAATCATCAATGAGCAGTTCTTC.

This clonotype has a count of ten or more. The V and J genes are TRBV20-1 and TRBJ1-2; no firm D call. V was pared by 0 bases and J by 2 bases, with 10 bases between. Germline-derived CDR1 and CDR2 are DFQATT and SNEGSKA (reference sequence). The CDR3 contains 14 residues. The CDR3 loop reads CSARDSNSNYGYTF. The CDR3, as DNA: TGCAGTGCTAGAGATAGTAACAGCAACTATGGCTACACCTTC.

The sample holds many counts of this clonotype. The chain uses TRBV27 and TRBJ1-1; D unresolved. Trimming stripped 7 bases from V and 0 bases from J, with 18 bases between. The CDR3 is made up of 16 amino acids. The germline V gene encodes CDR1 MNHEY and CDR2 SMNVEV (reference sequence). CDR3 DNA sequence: TGTGCCAGCACCTCATTTGGGAGATTTATGAACACTGAAGCTTTCTTT. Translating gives CASTSFGRFMNTEAFF.

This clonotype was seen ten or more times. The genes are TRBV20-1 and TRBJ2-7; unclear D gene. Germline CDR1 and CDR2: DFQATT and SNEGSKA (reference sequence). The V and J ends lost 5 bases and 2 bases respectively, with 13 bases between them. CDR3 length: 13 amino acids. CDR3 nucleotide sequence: TGCAGTGCTCCACCGGGTCATACCTACGAGCAGTACTTC. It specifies CSAPPGHTYEQYF.

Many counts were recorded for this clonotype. The chain's CDR3 is CASSITRTISNQPQHF. CDR3 in DNA: TGTGCCAGTAGTATCACCCGGACAATTAGCAATCAGCCCCAGCATTTT. The chain links TRBV19 to TRBJ1-5; D perhaps matches TRBD1 (5 bases). The V end lost 3 bases, the J end lost 0 bases, and 12 bases lay between the germline ends. Germline CDR1 reads LNHDA; CDR2 reads SQIVND (reference sequence). The CDR3 length is 16 residues.

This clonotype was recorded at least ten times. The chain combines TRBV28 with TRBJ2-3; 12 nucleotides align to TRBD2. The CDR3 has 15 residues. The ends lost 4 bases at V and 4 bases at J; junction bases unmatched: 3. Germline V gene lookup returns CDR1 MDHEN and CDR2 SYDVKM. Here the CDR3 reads CASSSSGGVPDTQYF. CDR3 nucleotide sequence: TGTGCCAGCAGTTCTAGCGGGGGGGTCCCAGATACGCAGTATTTT.

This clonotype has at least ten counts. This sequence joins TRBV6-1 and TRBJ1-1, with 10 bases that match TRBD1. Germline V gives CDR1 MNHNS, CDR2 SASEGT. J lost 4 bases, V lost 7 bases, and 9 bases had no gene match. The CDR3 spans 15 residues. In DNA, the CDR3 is TGTGCCAGCAAATATCGGGGGACAGGGGCCACTGAAGCTTTCTTT. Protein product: CASKYRGTGATEAFF.

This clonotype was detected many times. This chain's CDR3 is CASSLAPRTTQTLYNEQFF. The CDR3 coding sequence is TGTGCCAGCAGCTTAGCCCCTCGGACTACACAGACATTATACAATGAGCAGTTCTTC. The genes are TRBV11-2 and TRBJ2-1, with a tentative D call TRBD2 (6 bases). Trimming took 1 base from V and 4 from J, leaving 23 bases between them. CDR1 SGHAT and CDR2 FQNNGV come from the germline V gene. The CDR3 is 19 amino acids.

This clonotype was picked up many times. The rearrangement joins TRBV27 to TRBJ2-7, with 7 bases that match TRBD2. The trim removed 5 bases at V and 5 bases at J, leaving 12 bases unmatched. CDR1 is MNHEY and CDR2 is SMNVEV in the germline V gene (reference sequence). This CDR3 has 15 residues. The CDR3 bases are TGTGCCAGCAGTCGGTGGGGGGGGGAGATGGACGAGCAGTACTTC. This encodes CASSRWGGEMDEQYF.

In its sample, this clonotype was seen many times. The CDR3 protein is CASSPTDSPWPLHF. The CDR3 region has the DNA TGTGCCAGCAGTCCGACGGACTCCCCCTGGCCCCTCCACTTT. The chain couples TRBV12-3 or TRBV12-4 to TRBJ1-6, with D uncertain. CDR3 size: 14 residues. Between the trimmed V and J ends, which lost 5 bases and 13 bases, there was a span of 18 bases.

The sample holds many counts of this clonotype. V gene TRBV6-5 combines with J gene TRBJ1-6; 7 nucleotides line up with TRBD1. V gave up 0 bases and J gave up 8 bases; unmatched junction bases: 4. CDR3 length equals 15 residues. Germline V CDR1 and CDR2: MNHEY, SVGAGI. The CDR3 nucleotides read TGTGCCAGCAGTTACTCGAGACAGGGCTATTCACCCCTCCACTTT. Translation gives CASSYSRQGYSPLHF.